The clone carrying this T cell receptor beta chain was recorded once. Its antigen is not identified. This entry is derived from a study of T cells in localized non-small cell lung cancer. Study-level points and caveats: Adjacent uninvolved lung had the highest clonality, suggesting focused antigen responses. Paired adjacent lung recovered a median approximately 57 of the top 100 tumor clones. Longer overall survival was associated with a higher density of T cells in the blood.

The table came from immunoSEQ multiplex PCR; TCRdb's copy has only in-frame clones and leaves some out. Among around 15,000 clones listed, 89% were seen once. V lost 4 bases, J lost 3 bases, and 18 bases lay in between. The CDR3 consists of 16 residues. Germline V gives CDR1 MDHEN, CDR2 SYDVKM. This receptor was taken from a man between 40 and 75 years old with stage III lung adenocarcinoma. The V and J genes are TRBV28 and TRBJ1-1; D unclear. The source was peripheral blood mononuclear cells, collected before any cancer treatment. In nucleotides, the CDR3 is TGTGCCAGCAGTTCCCCCGCCGCGGGGTCGGACACTGAAGCTTTCTTT. This encodes CASSSPAAGSDTEAFF.